The 32 T cell receptor beta chains given below trace back to one sample, sequenced in a study of blood T cells in healthy people across ages. Primed by a sample-barcoded 5' primer and a J-beta primer mix, a second PCR proceeded for about 7 to 12 cycles. Each CDR3 protein is one row after TCRdb ran MiXCR on the 5' RACE reads. The data hold about 1,800,000 distinct CDR3 sequences, with 28% observed a single time. The sample taken for sequencing was blood. These receptors all come from a woman in her 30s in good health.

This clonotype showed up just a few times. This chain connects TRBV11-2 to TRBJ2-1; 8 positions agree with TRBD2. V shed 5 bases, J shed 4 bases, and the junction held 4 bases outside the gene matches. This CDR3 has 14 residues. CDR1 and CDR2 from the germline V gene are SGHAT and FQNNGV. The DNA for the CDR3 is TGTGCCAGCAGCGACGTAGCGGGGTACAATGAGCAGTTCTTC. Residues: CASSDVAGYNEQFF.

The chain combines TRBV6-1 with TRBJ1-2, with TRBD1 as a possible D gene (6 bases). Trimming left V 7 bases short and J 5 bases short, with 14 bases between. CDR1 and CDR2 from the germline V gene are MNHNS and SASEGT. This CDR3 spans 13 amino acids. In DNA form, the CDR3 reads TGTGCCAGCAATGAGGGGGAACCTTATGGCTACACCTTC. Translating gives CASNEGEPYGYTF.

This clonotype occurred a few times. This chain connects TRBV5-1 to TRBJ2-1, with D possibly matching TRBD2 (5 bases). The germline V gene encodes CDR1 SGHRS and CDR2 YFSETQ. V was clipped by 0 bases and J by 8 bases, with 15 bases between them. This CDR3 spans 15 amino acids. The CDR3: CASSLVLGAEDEQFF. The CDR3 DNA is TGCGCCAGCAGCTTGGTACTAGGCGCAGAAGATGAGCAGTTCTTC.

This chain joins TRBV5-1 and TRBJ2-1; 7 bases are shared with TRBD2. This CDR3 is built from 17 residues. The V and J ends lost 2 bases and 0 bases, in that order; junction bases with no gene match: 8. Germline lookup yields CDR1 SGHRS and CDR2 YFSETQ. CDR3 amino acids: CASSFVMGGFSYNEQFF. CDR3 DNA sequence: TGCGCCAGCAGCTTCGTCATGGGGGGGTTCTCCTACAATGAGCAGTTCTTC.

The genes are TRBV24-1 and TRBJ1-2; TRBD1 matches 9 bases. Germline CDR1 is KGHDR and CDR2 is SFDVKD. The CDR3 has 13 residues. The V gene end was trimmed by 10 bases and the J gene end by 4 bases; junction bases not matched to a gene: 6. The CDR3 protein is CATGQGEGYGYTF. In DNA, the CDR3 is TGTGCCACGGGACAGGGCGAGGGCTATGGCTACACCTTC.

The J gene is TRBJ2-1, the V gene TRBV7-2; TRBD2 agrees at 8 bases. The V and J ends lost 2 bases and 5 bases, in that order; junction bases with no gene match: 8. This CDR3 has 16 residues. From germline, CDR1 is SGHTA and CDR2 FQGNSA. Here the CDR3 DNA reads TGTGCCAGCAGCTTAATCTTTGCGGGGGGTCACAATGAGCAGTTCTTC. Protein: CASSLIFAGGHNEQFF.

V and J are TRBV20-1 and TRBJ2-1; the match to TRBD2 covers 9 bases. The V gene end was trimmed by 7 bases and the J gene end by 8 bases; junction bases not matched to a gene: 18. Germline-derived CDR1 and CDR2 are DFQATT and SNEGSKA (reference sequence). CDR3 length: 16 amino acids. The CDR3 sequence is CSVNKGAGGPVDEQFF. CDR3 DNA sequence: TGCAGTGTTAATAAAGGGGCGGGAGGGCCAGTCGATGAGCAGTTCTTC.

This clonotype has at least ten counts. The chain combines TRBV4-2 with TRBJ2-4; 10 bases line up with TRBD1. The CDR3 has 14 residues. CDR1 and CDR2 (germline): LGHNA, YNFKEQ. The ends lost 4 bases at V and 6 bases at J; junction bases unmatched: 3. CDR3 sequence (DNA): TGTGCCAGCAGCCCGGGACAGGGGAGAAACATTCAGTACTTC. Translation: CASSPGQGRNIQYF.

This clonotype was observed many times. The chain has TRBV2 and TRBJ2-7, with TRBD1 matching over 8 bases. The CDR3 is 13 amino acids. Trimming cost V 5 bases and J 9 bases; bases outside gene matches: 9. Germline CDR1 is SNHLY and CDR2 is FYNNEI. The chain's CDR3 is CASSRTGLSGQYF. The DNA of the CDR3 is TGTGCCAGCAGTCGGACAGGGTTATCCGGGCAGTACTTC.

This clonotype was observed a few times. V gene TRBV10-3 combines with J gene TRBJ2-7; 7 bases map to TRBD2. CDR3 length: 13 amino acids. Losses at the gene ends were 8 bases for V and 3 bases for J; bases not matched to a gene: 7. CDR1 and CDR2 from the germline V gene are ENHRY and SYGVKD. The CDR3 nucleotides read TGTGCCATCCGACTAGCCTCGGGCTACGAGCAGTACTTC. It encodes CAIRLASGYEQYF.

The J gene is TRBJ2-1, the V gene TRBV7-9; the D gene is possibly TRBD2 (5 bases). Trimming cost V 0 bases and J 10 bases, with 19 bases left between them. From germline, CDR1 is SEHNR and CDR2 FQNEAQ (reference sequence). CDR3 length equals 16 residues. In nucleotides, the CDR3 is TGTGCCAGCAGCTTAGCGCAAGTGGCGGGTATCTACGAGCAGTTCTTC. The encoded protein is CASSLAQVAGIYEQFF.

This clonotype was detected only a few times. This chain connects TRBV11-2 to TRBJ1-2, with D possibly matching TRBD1 (5 bases). Trimming stripped 5 bases from V and 7 bases from J, with 17 bases between. CDR3 length equals 14 residues. Germline assignment: CDR1 SGHAT and CDR2 FQNNGV. CDR3 residues: CASSHNLGGAGYTF. The CDR3 bases are TGTGCCAGCAGCCACAACCTGGGAGGGGCTGGCTACACCTTC.

This clonotype was observed a single time. The chain uses TRBV6-2 or TRBV6-3 and TRBJ1-5; TRBD1 agrees at 8 bases. The CDR3 contains 13 residues. The V and J ends lost 10 bases and 6 bases, in that order; junction bases with no gene match: 8. Germline-derived CDR1 and CDR2 are MNHEY and SVGEGT. In DNA, the CDR3 is TGTGCCACCAAGGACAGGGAGGGTCAGCCCCAGCATTTT. The encoded protein is CATKDREGQPQHF.

The rearrangement uses TRBV29-1 and TRBJ1-1; D is possibly TRBD1 (6 bases). Germline V gene lookup returns CDR1 SQVTM and CDR2 ANQGSEA. This CDR3 is 10 amino acids long. Trimming pared 4 bases from V and 8 bases from J, leaving 8 bases between. This CDR3 is CSVATGEAFF. CDR3 in DNA: TGCAGCGTTGCCACAGGGGAAGCTTTCTTT.

Of note for this clonotype: This could be a read error, since a much larger clone is one nucleotide away. V is TRBV27 and J is TRBJ2-7; TRBD2 aligns across 8 bases. The junction had 8 bases not matched to a gene; V was cut back by 10 bases and J by 3 bases. Germline CDR1 is MNHEY and CDR2 is SMNVEV (reference sequence). The CDR3 extends over 13 amino acids. This chain's CDR3 is CANREGLGYEQYF. DNA for the CDR3: TGTGCCAACAGAGAGGGACTAGGCTACGAGCAGTACTTC.

The chain joins TRBV5-5 to TRBJ2-7; D not resolved. The CDR3 loop spans 14 amino acids. The germline gives CDR1 SGHKS, CDR2 YYEKEE (reference sequence). Trimming stripped 2 bases from V and 2 bases from J, with 11 bases between. CDR3 sequence: CASSFSTSPYEQYF. As DNA, the CDR3 is TGTGCCAGCAGCTTCAGTACCAGCCCCTACGAGCAGTACTTC.

V and J are TRBV7-9 and TRBJ2-3; D is unresolved. V lost 6 bases and J lost 4, with 11 bases in between. The CDR3 runs 13 residues. The V gene's germline CDR1 is SEHNR and CDR2 FQNEAQ (reference sequence). Written as DNA, the CDR3 is TGTGCCAGCAGTTTTGAGGCGCCAGATACGCAGTATTTT. Amino acids: CASSFEAPDTQYF.

As concerns this clonotype: A read error may be the cause here, since a much bigger clone is one base away. This chain uses TRBV6-5 with TRBJ2-5; TRBD2 is a possible D gene (6 bases). Trimming stripped 6 bases from V and 11 bases from J, with 19 bases between. CDR1 and CDR2 from the germline V gene are MNHEY and SVGAGI. There are 13 residues in the CDR3. CDR3 amino acids: CASRGTHWQEQYF. CDR3 DNA: TGTGCCAGCAGGGGGACTCACTGGCAAGAGCAGTACTTC.

This clonotype was observed at least ten times. V and J are TRBV5-1 and TRBJ1-1; maybe TRBD1 (6 bases). Germline CDR1 reads SGHRS; CDR2 reads YFSETQ. V lost 4 bases and J lost 6, with 22 bases in between. The CDR3 covers 16 residues. Here the CDR3 reads CASSPRAGGVVAEAFF. The CDR3 DNA sequence: TGCGCCAGCAGCCCCCGTGCGGGGGGCGTCGTGGCTGAAGCTTTCTTT.

CDR3 coding DNA: TGCAGCGTTGAAGATCGTCCTACCCAAGAGACACGGTACTTC. It encodes CSVEDRPTQETRYF. The V call is TRBV29-1, the J call TRBJ2-5; D is ambiguous. CDR3 size: 14 residues. V was trimmed by 0 bases and J by 13 bases, leaving 21 bases between them. CDR1 and CDR2 from the germline V gene are SQVTM and ANQGSEA.

The chain uses TRBV29-1 and TRBJ2-2, with D maybe TRBD2 (5 bases). CDR3 length: 12 residues. V shed 4 bases and J shed 4 bases, with 7 bases lying between them. The germline V gene has CDR1 SQVTM and CDR2 ANQGSEA. The CDR3 spells CSVALATGELFF. CDR3 sequence (DNA): TGCAGCGTTGCCCTAGCCACCGGGGAGCTGTTTTTT.

This chain links TRBV11-2 with TRBJ1-2, with 7 bases fitting TRBD1. This CDR3 comprises 13 residues. Germline CDR1 is SGHAT and CDR2 is FQNNGV. V shed 7 bases, J shed 4 bases, and the junction held 6 bases outside the gene matches. In DNA form, the CDR3 reads TGTGCCAGCACGTTGGGACAGCTCTATGGCTACACCTTC. Translated, it gives CASTLGQLYGYTF.

This clonotype turned up a few times. The chain carries TRBV24-1 and TRBJ2-1; 8 bases fit TRBD1. This CDR3 has 14 residues. Germline trimming cut 0 bases from V and 7 bases from J; bases unmatched to any gene: 1. Germline CDR1 and CDR2: KGHDR and SFDVKD. The CDR3 coding sequence is TGTGCCACCAGTGATTTGTGGACAGGGAATGAGCAGTTCTTC. Its protein product is CATSDLWTGNEQFF.

This clonotype showed up just a few times. The V gene is TRBV15, the J gene TRBJ2-7, with no clear D. Per the germline V gene, CDR1 is LNHNV and CDR2 is YYDKDF (reference sequence). The V end lost 3 bases, the J end lost 4 bases, and 10 bases lay between the germline ends. This CDR3 is built from 13 residues. For the CDR3, the DNA is TGTGCCACCAGCAGCCACGTATGGTACGAGCAGTACTTC. Translation gives CATSSHVWYEQYF. The full variable domain, rest sourced from reference TRBV15 and TRBJ2-7, is DAMVIQNPRYQVTQFGKPVTLSCSQTLNHNVMYWYQQKSSQAPKLLFHYYDKDFNNEADTPDNFQSRRPNTSFCFLDIRSPGLGDTAMYLCATSSHVWYEQYFGPGTRLTVT.

This clonotype was counted at least ten times. This chain uses TRBV6-5 with TRBJ2-7; D not certain. V lost 6 bases and J lost 1, with 13 bases in between. This CDR3 has 14 amino acids. Germline V gives CDR1 MNHEY, CDR2 SVGAGI. CDR3 loop: CASSASFGSYEQYF. The CDR3 bases are TGTGCCAGCAGCGCCTCATTTGGGTCCTACGAGCAGTACTTC.

DNA for the CDR3: TGTGCCAGCAGTGGGGACAGTATTACCCTCGGGTACACCTTC. It specifies CASSGDSITLGYTF. This chain links TRBV12-3 or TRBV12-4 with TRBJ1-2; 7 nucleotides align to TRBD1. The CDR3 consists of 14 residues. Trimming took 5 bases from V and 11 from J; bases not matched to a gene: 14.

The sample holds many counts of this clonotype. The chain couples TRBV7-2 to TRBJ2-3; 9 nucleotides align to TRBD2. The CDR3 runs to 14 residues. Germline CDR1 is SGHTA and CDR2 is FQGNSA. The V and J ends lost 5 bases and 3 bases, in that order; junction bases with no gene match: 3. The CDR3 sequence is CASSPGLATDTQYF. The CDR3 bases are TGTGCCAGCAGCCCGGGACTAGCAACAGATACGCAGTATTTT. Drawing the rest from reference TRBV7-2 and TRBJ2-3, the complete variable domain is GAGVSQSPSNKVTEKGKDVELRCDPISGHTALYWYRQSLGQGLEFLIYFQGNSAPDKSGLPSDRFSAERTGGSVSTLTIQRTQQEDSAVYLCASSPGLATDTQYFGPGTRLTVL.

This clonotype was counted a few times. The chain has TRBV12-3 or TRBV12-4 and TRBJ2-3; D remains unclear. This CDR3 has 13 amino acids. The V end was cut by 2 bases, the J end by 5 bases, with 8 bases between. The CDR3 loop is CASSLSLGDTQYF. In DNA form, the CDR3 reads TGTGCCAGCAGTTTATCGTTGGGAGATACGCAGTATTTT.

A few counts support this clonotype. The genes are TRBV18 and TRBJ2-7, with TRBD2 identical over 9 bases. CDR3 size: 14 residues. Germline trimming cut 5 bases from V and 2 bases from J; bases unmatched to any gene: 4. In germline, CDR1 is KGHSH, CDR2 LQKENI. The CDR3 region is CASSRGTSPYEQYF. The CDR3 coding sequence is TGTGCCAGCTCAAGGGGGACTAGCCCCTACGAGCAGTACTTC.

The V and J genes are TRBV12-3 or TRBV12-4 and TRBJ2-5, with 13 bases that match TRBD2. The CDR3 is made up of 16 amino acids. The V segment lost 5 bases and the J segment 4 bases; nucleotides outside the gene matches: 7. CDR3 sequence (DNA): TGTGCCAGCAGTACGAGACTAGCGGGAGGCGGAGAGACCCAGTACTTC. Translation: CASSTRLAGGGETQYF.

The table lists this clonotype with a few counts. The chain recombines TRBV6-5 with TRBJ2-7; 14 bases map to TRBD2. In germline, CDR1 is MNHEY, CDR2 SVGAGI. The CDR3 extends over 15 amino acids. Trimming took 6 bases from V and 3 from J; bases not matched to a gene: 4. CDR3 amino acids: CASRGLAGADYEQYF. CDR3 bases: TGTGCCAGCAGGGGACTAGCGGGAGCTGACTACGAGCAGTACTTC.

V is TRBV5-5 and J is TRBJ2-7; D not resolved. The CDR3 covers 15 residues. V was cut by 3 bases and J by 0 bases, with 13 bases left in between. Looked up from germline, CDR1 is SGHKS and CDR2 is YYEKEE (reference sequence). The CDR3 DNA follows: TGTGCCAGCAGCTATTTTGGCAGCAGCTCCTACGAGCAGTACTTC. Amino acid sequence: CASSYFGSSSYEQYF.